This T cell receptor (beta chain) comes out of a study of regulatory T cells in long-lasting Graves disease (dated by TCRdb to the early 2020s). For context, the study as a whole: Patients with newly diagnosed Graves' disease had been on antithyroid drugs for under 3 months. Peripheral blood TCR sequencing and RNA sequencing compared persistent Graves' disease patients with newly diagnosed Graves' disease patients. The study was registered as a clinical trial and conducted in China. A total of around 35 samples were covered by TCR sequencing, comprising approximately 13 persistent and some 20 newly diagnosed Graves' disease patients.

As regards this clonotype: This clone's antigen is unknown. No base qualities exist here, and no much larger clone lies one base off it.

Study-wide findings and limitations: Only the TCR beta chain was sequenced and analyzed. Compared with newly diagnosed patients, patients with persistent Graves' disease had lower TCR Shannon entropy and fewer highly expanded clones, which suggests clonal expansion. The authors noted that the small sample size was a limitation that may lower accuracy. The study examined only peripheral blood because the primary lesion, thyroid tissue, could not be accessed. TRBV28, TRBJ1-2 and TRBJ2-5 were preferentially used in persistent disease, while TRBV20-1 and TRBJ2-1 were favored in newly diagnosed disease. Patients with persistent disease shared more public clonotypes (about 2,700) than newly diagnosed patients did (more than 900).

This sample's time point label indicates: newly diagnosed GD, antithyroid drugs for less than 3 months. For both TCR sequencing and RNA sequencing, RNA was extracted from PBMCs using TRIzol. Graves' disease was diagnosed according to American Thyroid Association guidelines. Patients were recruited from an endocrinology department in Xi'an, China. Each patient gave approximately 9.7 milliliters of peripheral blood, collected in an EDTA anticoagulant tube. Ficoll Paque Plus density gradient separation was used to isolate PBMCs, and no additional T cell sorting was done. An Agilent 2100 Bioanalyzer and agarose gel were used to check RNA quality, and a NanoDrop 2000 was used to measure RNA concentration. The germline V gene provides CDR1 MNHNS and CDR2 SASEGT. From its cysteine to its phenylalanine, the CDR3 spans 14 amino acids. The sequence is cut down to CDR3 DNA, 42 bases in frame from base 1. Trimming at the junction amounts to 6 bases on V and 5 bases on J, and the germline ends lie 13 bases apart.

The library was made by multiplex PCR. The sample was run on an Illumina HiSeq 4000. iRepertoire HTBI primers and Arm-PCR amplification of CDR3 regions were used to construct TCR beta libraries. Before sequencing, the PCR products underwent gel purification. The paper's data handling went like this. A total of around 66 TRBV and approximately 15 TRBJ segments were identified across samples and were used for gene usage analysis of CDR3 amino acid clonotypes. Filtered high-quality paired reads were merged into contigs using COPE and FqMerger. BLAST was used to align contigs to IMGT TRBV, TRBD and TRBJ reference genes, with CDR3 defined following IMGT. Highly expanded clones were defined as clonotypes with a frequency above 0.1%. Shannon entropy was used to measure repertoire diversity, and the Gini coefficient was used to measure V-J evenness. Public clonotypes were defined as clonotypes shared by more than one individual. TCRdb reworked the public reads: Q25 trimming with fastp, MiXCR clone assembly, productive beta chains retained. Records with the same CDR3 protein are collapsed into one entry carrying the most frequent genes and DNA. These V and J calls derive from TCRdb rather than the authors' analysis. In this sample the table shows some 340,000 distinct CDR3 sequences, roughly 12% of which occur a single time. The ten most abundant clones make up about 19% of the sample.

This sample was also put to use in a study of T cells in Graves' hyperthyroidism and ophthalmopathy. As the second paper documents: Graves' hyperthyroidism was defined as stable when no progression to ophthalmopathy occurred over 18 months of follow-up. Hyperthyroidism patients were aged 18 to 65 years and newly diagnosed, with disease duration of less than 2 months. Exclusion was applied to patients with uncontrolled infections, other autoimmune diseases, pregnancy or lactation. Diagnoses were established on the basis of clinical symptoms, serum thyroxine and TRAb, thyroid ultrasound, and orbital computed tomography. The TCR CDR3 was subjected to a first round of RT-PCR using the HTBI primer set and the Qiagen OneStep RT-PCR kit. Most expanded thyroid clonotypes (frequency above 0.001) were also detected in blood, suggesting blood repertoires may reflect thyroid immune responses. A model built on a 13 V-J signature distinguished ophthalmopathy from stable hyperthyroidism, reaching 85% to 90% sensitivity and 81.08% specificity in cross-validation and 80%/75% in testing. In validation, the model predicted progression to ophthalmopathy with 65% to 71% sensitivity and roughly 75% specificity, a median of roughly seven months before onset. TCR V-J signatures able to tell the groups apart were searched for in a discovery cohort of about a hundred patients, of whom more than 40 had Graves' ophthalmopathy and about 55 had stable Graves' hyperthyroidism. An independent validation cohort of around 19 hyperthyroidism patients and roughly 16 patients who later progressed to ophthalmopathy tested prospective prediction of ophthalmopathy. The 100 or so discovery patients were randomly split 7:3 into training and test sets. In addition, the study compared T-cell repertoires in thyroid tissue and in blood from roughly 6 Graves' hyperthyroidism patients. After sampling, hyperthyroidism patients received methimazole starting at 30 mg daily, and ophthalmopathy patients received high-dose intravenous methylprednisolone. A second multiplex PCR round built the libraries, followed by size selection and purification. Paired-end sequencing of the libraries was performed with 100 bp reads on an Illumina HiSeq2000. Raw data were processed with SOAPnuke, discarding reads with adapters, uncalled bases, mean Phred below 15, or no exact constant-primer or identifier match. COPE v1.2.5 was used to merge high-quality paired reads, and clonotypes were defined as unique nucleotide sequences. Clonotypes were aligned to IMGT TRBV, TRBD and TRBJ reference segments using MiTCR v1.1. The analysis included only V-J combinations with a frequency above 0.0001, which together covered around 99% of the repertoires. A TCS score was defined as the ratio of F50 (clonal expansion) to E x V (chaos), with BLOSUM62-based TCRdist applied between CDR3 peptides within each V-J. Welch's t-statistics and random forest reduced roughly 540 V-J features to 13, which were used in a naive Bayes classifier (R e1071). Sample size was not statistically predetermined, and investigators were not blinded to group allocation. According to the paper, TCR Vbeta CDR3 sequencing was carried out on over 130 peripheral blood samples, which came from fewer than 50 ophthalmopathy, around 75 hyperthyroidism and about 17 progressor patients.

The clonotype comes from a young woman with Graves disease. Donor details come from another sample of the same person, matched by shared clones. The rearrangement joined TRBV6-1 to TRBJ2-2; no D gene call is confident. The sequencing used peripheral blood mononuclear cells (PBMCs), collected at new diagnosis, from a patient treated with antithyroid drugs. In nucleotide form, the sequence is TGTGCCAGCAGAAGAATGACTCGAACCGGGGAGCTGTTTTTT. Its protein reads: CASRRMTRTGELFF.